Shown below are 8 T cell receptor beta chains from a single sample sequenced in a study of OX40 agonist ivuxolimab in advanced cancers. Clones were read by immunoSEQ multiplex PCR, and TCRdb kept only the in-frame ones, dropping some. The sample holds some 39,000 clones, 85% to 90% seen once. This specimen consisted of CD4+ or CD8+ T cells sorted from blood, obtained in a trial of the OX40 agonist ivuxolimab. These receptors all stem from an adult with an advanced solid tumor such as melanoma, head and neck, liver or kidney cancer.

This clone was counted between two and nine times. The chain links TRBV6-1 to TRBJ2-2; D gene uncertain. V lost 7 bases and J 6 bases, leaving 9 bases between the germline ends. The germline gives CDR1 MNHNS, CDR2 SASEGT. This CDR3 contains 12 residues. CDR3 in amino acids: CASKGWSGELFF. The CDR3 region has the DNA TGTGCCAGCAAGGGTTGGTCCGGGGAGCTGTTTTTT.

This clone was seen just once. The rearrangement links TRBV6-6 to TRBJ2-6; D call uncertain. Germline assignment: CDR1 MNHNY and CDR2 SVGAGI (reference sequence). V lost 4 bases and J lost 4, with 8 bases in between. The CDR3 is 14 amino acids. Here the CDR3 reads CASSSRSGANVLTF. The DNA of the CDR3 is TGTGCCAGCAGTTCAAGATCAGGGGCCAACGTCCTGACTTTC.

Written as DNA, the CDR3 is TGTGCCAGCAGTCTTCGACGGACCACCTTACGAGGGCAGTACTTC. Translation gives CASSLRRTTLRGQYF. The chain couples TRBV28 to TRBJ2-7; D is unresolved. The CDR3 totals 15 residues. The V end lost 5 bases, the J end lost 9 bases, and 23 bases lay between the germline ends. Looked up from germline, CDR1 is MDHEN and CDR2 is SYDVKM.

The rearrangement joins TRBV5-4 to TRBJ2-2; 11 bases line up with TRBD1. Germline lookup yields CDR1 SGHNT and CDR2 YYREEE (reference sequence). The CDR3 spans 16 residues. Germline trimming cut 4 bases from V and 2 bases from J; bases unmatched to any gene: 4. Here the CDR3 DNA reads TGTGCCAGCAGCCAGGGACAGGGGGTTAACACCGGGGAGCTGTTTTTT. Protein: CASSQGQGVNTGELFF.

The chain joins TRBV5-1 to TRBJ2-1; 8 bases match TRBD2. Germline values: CDR1 SGHRS, CDR2 YFSETQ. This CDR3 contains 15 residues. J gave up 1 base and V 7 bases, and 7 bases lay outside the gene matches. CDR3 bases: TGCGCCAGCGGCTCTAGCGGGCCTTCCTACAATGAGCAGTTCTTC. It is translated as CASGSSGPSYNEQFF. The full variable domain, completed using reference TRBV5-1 and TRBJ2-1, is KAGVTQTPRYLIKTRGQQVTLSCSPISGHRSVSWYQQTPGQGLQFLFEYFSETQRNKGNFPGRFSGRQFSNSRSEMNVSTLELGDSALYLCASGSSGPSYNEQFFGPGTRLTVL.

This clone has a handful of counts. The chain carries TRBV18 and TRBJ1-2; TRBD1 aligns across 9 bases. The CDR3 has 14 residues. V trimming: 2 bases; J trimming: 4 bases; junction bases outside the gene matches: 2. Germline V gene sequence: CDR1 KGHSH, CDR2 LQKENI. The CDR3 sequence: CASSPTDRGYGYTF. Here the CDR3 DNA reads TGTGCCAGCTCACCAACGGACAGGGGCTATGGCTACACCTTC.

The chain is built from TRBV2 and TRBJ2-7, with 10 bases matching TRBD2. The CDR3 runs to 13 residues. Looked up from germline, CDR1 is SNHLY and CDR2 is FYNNEI. J lost 10 bases, V lost 8 bases, and 11 bases had no gene match. In DNA, the CDR3 is TGTGCCAGCTCTGGGCTAGCGGGAGTGGAACAGTACTTC. As protein: CASSGLAGVEQYF.

The genes are TRBV6-1 and TRBJ2-7, with D tentatively TRBD1 (6 bases). Trimming pared 6 bases from V and 3 bases from J, leaving 15 bases between. This CDR3 is built from 14 residues. The germline CDR1 and CDR2 sequences are MNHNS and SASEGT. CDR3 nucleotide sequence: TGTGCCAGCAGAACCCCGGGACACATCTACGAGCAGTACTTC. Its translation: CASRTPGHIYEQYF.